This entry lists 21 T cell receptor beta chains sequenced from one sample in a study of glioma-infiltrating T cells after dendritic cell vaccination. Regarding time point: after dendritic cell vaccination, including at tumor progression/relapse. This table comes from immunoSEQ multiplex PCR, and its TCRdb copy is limited to in-frame clones, with some not included. The sample contains about 76,000 clones, around nine tenths of which appear only once. This sample comprised blood, obtained after dendritic cell vaccination. The receptors come from a human donor with glioblastoma.

The J gene is TRBJ2-1, the V gene TRBV5-1; 8 nucleotides align to TRBD1. Trimming took 3 bases from V and 9 from J; bases not matched to a gene: 5. This CDR3 comprises 13 residues. The germline CDR1 and CDR2 sequences are SGHRS and YFSETQ. The CDR3 sequence is CASSYGQGSEQFF. The DNA of the CDR3 is TGCGCCAGCAGCTATGGACAGGGAAGTGAGCAGTTCTTC.

This clone was detected once. This chain connects TRBV7-8 to TRBJ2-1, with D possibly TRBD1 on 6 matching bases. The germline V gene has CDR1 SGHVS and CDR2 FQNEAQ. Trimming left V 5 bases short and J 9 bases short, with 17 bases between. The CDR3 is made up of 14 amino acids. CDR3 nucleotides: TGTGCCAGCAGCACAGGGTCAATAGGTCCTGAGCAGTTCTTC. Its translation: CASSTGSIGPEQFF.

This rearrangement joins TRBV4-1 to TRBJ2-7; unclear D gene. Germline CDR1 and CDR2: MGHRA and YSYEKL. The germline V and J ends were trimmed by 1 base and 1 base, with 17 bases remaining between them. The CDR3 is made up of 17 amino acids. CDR3 in amino acids: CASSQGGPLTLSYEQYF. In DNA form, the CDR3 reads TGCGCCAGCAGCCAAGGAGGTCCGCTCACTTTATCCTACGAGCAGTACTTC.

The chain is built from TRBV6-1 and TRBJ1-2, with D tentatively TRBD1 (5 bases). CDR1 and CDR2 from the germline V gene are MNHNS and SASEGT. Deletions cut 4 bases from V and 5 bases from J, with 17 bases between. This CDR3 has 15 residues. The CDR3 DNA reads TGTGCCAGCAGTGCCGGGGGGGTTCCCTCGTATGGCTACACCTTC. This sequence encodes CASSAGGVPSYGYTF.

The chain joins TRBV7-2 to TRBJ2-7; the match to TRBD1 covers 10 bases. This CDR3 contains 18 residues. Germline V gene lookup returns CDR1 SGHTA and CDR2 FQGNSA. Losses at the gene ends were 6 bases for V and 0 bases for J; bases not matched to a gene: 14. Here the CDR3 reads CASRSPGDRGPTSYEQYF. CDR3 bases: TGTGCCAGCAGATCGCCGGGGGACAGGGGACCTACCTCCTACGAGCAGTACTTC.

This clone showed up just a few times. The V call is TRBV10-3, the J call TRBJ1-5, with D possibly matching TRBD1 (5 bases). CDR1 and CDR2 from the germline V gene are ENHRY and SYGVKD. There are 13 residues in the CDR3. Trimming pared 2 bases from V and 5 bases from J, leaving 7 bases between. The CDR3 nucleotides are TGTGCCATCAGTGAGGGGGCGGATCAGCCCCAGCATTTT. Translated: CAISEGADQPQHF.

Details on this clone: The germline gene is not matched at one end of the junction; a read error may be the cause. The chain has TRBV6-1 and TRBJ1-6, with 7 nucleotides matching TRBD1. There are 11 residues in the CDR3. CDR1 and CDR2 from the germline V gene are MNHNS and SASEGT. The CDR3 bases are TGTGCCAGCAGTGAAGCCACAGGGGCCGACTTT. Translation gives CASSEATGADF.

The chain combines TRBV5-1 with TRBJ2-7, with TRBD2 matching 12 bases. In germline, CDR1 is SGHRS, CDR2 YFSETQ. This CDR3 spans 15 amino acids. J was trimmed by 7 bases and V by 0 bases; bases with no gene match: 5. The CDR3 sequence is CASSLDLAGGREQYF. DNA of the CDR3: TGCGCCAGCAGCTTGGACCTAGCGGGGGGGCGTGAGCAGTACTTC.

The rearrangement links TRBV28 to TRBJ1-2, with TRBD1 matching over 7 bases. Germline CDR1 and CDR2: MDHEN and SYDVKM. CDR3 size: 13 residues. Germline trimming cut 8 bases from V and 6 bases from J; bases unmatched to any gene: 9. The chain's CDR3 is CASGRGFVDGYTF. CDR3 sequence (DNA): TGTGCCAGCGGCAGGGGGTTCGTCGATGGCTACACCTTC.

The chain has TRBV5-4 and TRBJ1-2; possibly TRBD1 for D (5 bases). The CDR3 is made up of 15 amino acids. Germline CDR1 reads SGHNT; CDR2 reads YYREEE (reference sequence). Trimming removed 2 bases at V and 3 bases at J, with 14 bases between. The CDR3 coding sequence is TGTGCCAGCAGCTTTTTTGGGCAGGGTTACTATGGCTACACCTTC. Amino acids: CASSFFGQGYYGYTF.

This sequence joins TRBV6-4 and TRBJ2-1; 8 nucleotides line up with TRBD2. Trimming cost V 1 base and J 10 bases; bases outside gene matches: 9. The CDR3 consists of 15 residues. Germline-derived CDR1 and CDR2 are MRHNA and SNTAGT. The CDR3 DNA sequence: TGTGCCAGCAGTGACTTTGCGGGGGGTGCCGGGGAGCAGTTCTTC. Translating gives CASSDFAGGAGEQFF.

V gene TRBV5-1 combines with J gene TRBJ1-5; 8 nucleotides align to TRBD1. The V segment lost 4 bases and the J segment 2 bases; nucleotides outside the gene matches: 2. This CDR3 has 14 residues. Germline V CDR1 and CDR2: SGHRS, YFSETQ. The CDR3 bases are TGCGCCAGCAGCCCGGACAGGGGCAATCAGCCCCAGCATTTT. This translates into CASSPDRGNQPQHF. Complete variable domain (other parts from reference TRBV5-1 and TRBJ1-5): KAGVTQTPRYLIKTRGQQVTLSCSPISGHRSVSWYQQTPGQGLQFLFEYFSETQRNKGNFPGRFSGRQFSNSRSEMNVSTLELGDSALYLCASSPDRGNQPQHFGDGTRLSIL.

The genes are TRBV10-3 and TRBJ2-3; a weak D match, TRBD1 (5 bases). Germline V gene lookup returns CDR1 ENHRY and CDR2 SYGVKD. The CDR3 contains 12 residues. Trimming took off 6 bases at V and 6 bases at J, with 10 bases between the two ends. CDR3 DNA sequence: TGTGCCATCAGCGATGGGGCGGATACGCAGTATTTT. It translates to CAISDGADTQYF.

This sequence joins TRBV6-6 and TRBJ2-1; 10 bases are shared with TRBD2. Germline lookup yields CDR1 MNHNY and CDR2 SVGAGI (reference sequence). V lost 5 bases and J lost 4; bases outside the gene matches: 8. CDR3 length: 16 amino acids. The CDR3 here is CASSPGLARGYNEQFF. In nucleotides, the CDR3 is TGTGCCAGCAGTCCGGGACTAGCGAGAGGGTACAATGAGCAGTTCTTC.

About this clone: A junction boundary mismatches the germline segment, possibly from a read error. The V call is TRBV7-7, the J call TRBJ2-1, with 15 bases fitting TRBD2. The CDR3 is 16 amino acids. In germline, CDR1 is SSHAT, CDR2 FNYEAQ (reference sequence). CDR3 sequence: CASSPGLAGGGNEQFF. The CDR3 DNA follows: TGTGCTAGCAGCCCGGGACTAGCGGGAGGAGGCAATGAGCAGTTCTTC.

The V call is TRBV6-1, the J call TRBJ2-7; D is perhaps TRBD1 (6 bases). The CDR3 is made up of 15 amino acids. Trimming took 3 bases from V and 6 from J, leaving 18 bases between them. Germline V CDR1 and CDR2: MNHNS, SASEGT. The CDR3, as DNA: TGTGCCAGCAGTGAGGAGACAGGATCCCCCTCCGAGCAGTACTTC. It is translated as CASSEETGSPSEQYF.

The sample holds a few counts of this clone. The CDR3 loop is CASSEFGPFPYEQYF. CDR3 nucleotide sequence: TGTGCCAGCAGTGAATTTGGGCCCTTTCCCTACGAGCAGTACTTC. This chain joins TRBV6-1 and TRBJ2-7; no clear D. The CDR3 length is 15 residues. Trimming stripped 2 bases from V and 2 bases from J, with 13 bases between. In germline, CDR1 is MNHNS, CDR2 SASEGT.

The rearrangement joins TRBV6-1 to TRBJ1-5, with D maybe TRBD1 (6 bases). V was shortened by 3 bases and J by 7 bases, with 13 bases between the two germline ends. The CDR3 is 14 residues long. Germline CDR1 and CDR2: MNHNS and SASEGT. The CDR3 here is CASSDRQEWQPQHF. For the CDR3, the DNA is TGTGCCAGCAGTGACCGACAGGAATGGCAGCCCCAGCATTTT.

The gene calls are TRBV5-8 and TRBJ1-6; D gene uncertain. Between the trimmed V and J ends, which lost 5 bases and 6 bases, there was a span of 12 bases. Germline loops: CDR1 SGHTS, CDR2 YDEGEE. This CDR3 has 14 residues. CDR3 region: CASRRGVTNSPLHF. The CDR3 nucleotides are TGTGCCAGCAGACGCGGGGTTACTAATTCACCCCTCCACTTT.

This chain joins TRBV2 and TRBJ2-1; no clear D. There are 12 residues in the CDR3. V was cut by 4 bases and J by 6 bases, with 7 bases left in between. Germline-derived CDR1 and CDR2 are SNHLY and FYNNEI. The CDR3 sequence is CASSVGGNEQFF. The CDR3 coding sequence is TGTGCCAGCAGTGTAGGCGGCAATGAGCAGTTCTTC.

The chain links TRBV18 to TRBJ2-7; D remains ambiguous. Trimming removed 2 bases from V and 2 bases from J, with 13 bases in between. The CDR3 loop spans 15 amino acids. Germline values: CDR1 KGHSH, CDR2 LQKENI. CDR3 nucleotides: TGTGCCAGCTCACCAGGTCGCCTGAGGCCCTACGAGCAGTACTTC. It specifies CASSPGRLRPYEQYF.